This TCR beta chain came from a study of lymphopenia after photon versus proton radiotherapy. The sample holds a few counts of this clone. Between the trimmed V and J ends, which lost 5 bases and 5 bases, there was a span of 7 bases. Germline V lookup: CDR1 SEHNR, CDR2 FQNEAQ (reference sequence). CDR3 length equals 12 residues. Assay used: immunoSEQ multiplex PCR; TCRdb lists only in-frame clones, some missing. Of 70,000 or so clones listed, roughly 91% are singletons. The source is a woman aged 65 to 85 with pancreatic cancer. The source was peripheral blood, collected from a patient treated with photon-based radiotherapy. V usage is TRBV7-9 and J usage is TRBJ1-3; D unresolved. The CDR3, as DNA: TGTGCCAGCAGCGATCCCCGAAACACCATATATTTT. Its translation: CASSDPRNTIYF.